This TCR beta chain was identified during a study of regulatory dendritic cells for organ transplantation. CD4+ or CD8+ T cells were sorted as naive CD45RA+ or memory CD45RO+. The J segment lost 7 bases and the V segment lost 5 bases, leaving 6 bases of the junction unmatched. Germline CDR1 is SEHNR and CDR2 is FQNEAQ (reference sequence). The CDR3 is 14 amino acids. Sequencing used immunoSEQ multiplex PCR; TCRdb keeps in-frame clones, though not all of them. Among 30,000 or so clones listed, about four fifths were seen once. The sequencing input was naive CD8+ T cells from blood. Subset here: CD45RA+ naive T cells. This sequence originates from a human donor in good health. This sequence joins TRBV7-9 and TRBJ2-2; 8 nucleotides line up with TRBD1. The CDR3 region has the DNA TGTGCCAGCAGCCTAGGGACAGGTCTCGGGGAGCTGTTTTTT. Translation gives CASSLGTGLGELFF.